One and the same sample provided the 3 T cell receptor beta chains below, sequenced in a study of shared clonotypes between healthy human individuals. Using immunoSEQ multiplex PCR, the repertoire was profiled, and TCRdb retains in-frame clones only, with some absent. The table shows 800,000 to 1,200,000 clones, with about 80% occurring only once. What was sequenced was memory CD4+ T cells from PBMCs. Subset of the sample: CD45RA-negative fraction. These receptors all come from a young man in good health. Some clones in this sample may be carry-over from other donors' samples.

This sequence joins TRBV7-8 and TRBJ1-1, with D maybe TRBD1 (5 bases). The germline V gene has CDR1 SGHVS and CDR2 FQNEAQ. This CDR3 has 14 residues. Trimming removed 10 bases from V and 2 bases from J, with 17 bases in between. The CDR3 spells CATARVRSNTEAFF. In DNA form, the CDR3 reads TGTGCCACTGCCAGGGTTCGGAGCAACACTGAAGCTTTCTTT. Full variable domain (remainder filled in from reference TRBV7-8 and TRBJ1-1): GAGVSQSPRYKVAKRGQDVALRCDPISGHVSLFWYQQALGQGPEFLTYFQNEAQLDKSGLPSDRFFAERPEGSVSTLKIQRTQQEDSAVYLCATARVRSNTEAFFGQGTRLTVV.

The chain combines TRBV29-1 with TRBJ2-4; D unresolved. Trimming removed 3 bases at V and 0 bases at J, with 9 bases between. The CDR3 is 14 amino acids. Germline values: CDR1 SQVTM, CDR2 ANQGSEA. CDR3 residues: CSVEGLLAKNIQYF. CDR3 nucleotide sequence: TGCAGCGTTGAGGGGTTACTAGCCAAAAACATTCAGTACTTC. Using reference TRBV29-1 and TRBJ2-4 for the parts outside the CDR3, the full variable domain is SAVISQKPSRDICQRGTSLTIQCQVDSQVTMMFWYRQQPGQSLTLIATANQGSEATYESGFVIDKFPISRPNLTFSTLTVSNMSPEDSSIYLCSVEGLLAKNIQYFGAGTRLSVL.

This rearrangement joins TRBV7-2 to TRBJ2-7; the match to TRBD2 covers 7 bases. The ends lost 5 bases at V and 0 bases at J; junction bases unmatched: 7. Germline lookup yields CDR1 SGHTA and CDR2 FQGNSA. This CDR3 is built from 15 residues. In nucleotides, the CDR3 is TGTGCCAGCAGCACCCGAGCGGGGAGCTCCTACGAGCAGTACTTC. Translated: CASSTRAGSSYEQYF.